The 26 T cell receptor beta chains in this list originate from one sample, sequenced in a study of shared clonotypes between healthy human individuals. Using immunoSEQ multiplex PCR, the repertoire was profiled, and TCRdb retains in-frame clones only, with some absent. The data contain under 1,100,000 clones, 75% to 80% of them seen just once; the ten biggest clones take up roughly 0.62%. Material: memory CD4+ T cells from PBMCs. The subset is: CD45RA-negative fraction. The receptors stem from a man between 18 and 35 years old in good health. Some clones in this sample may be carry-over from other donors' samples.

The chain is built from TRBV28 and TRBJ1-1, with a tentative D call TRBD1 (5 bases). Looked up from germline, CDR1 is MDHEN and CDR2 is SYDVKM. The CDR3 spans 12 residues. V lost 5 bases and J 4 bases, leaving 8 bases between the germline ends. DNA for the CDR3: TGTGCCAGCAGTATAAGGGGCACTGAAGCTTTCTTT. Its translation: CASSIRGTEAFF.

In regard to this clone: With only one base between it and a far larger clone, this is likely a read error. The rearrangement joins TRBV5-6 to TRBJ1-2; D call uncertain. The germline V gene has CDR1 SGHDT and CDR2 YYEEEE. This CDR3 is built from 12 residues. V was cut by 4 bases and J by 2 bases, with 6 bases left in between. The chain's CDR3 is CASSPGNYGYTF. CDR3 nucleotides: TGTGCCAGCAGCCCCGGGAACTATGGCTACACCTTC. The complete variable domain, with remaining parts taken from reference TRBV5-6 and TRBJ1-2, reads DAGVTQSPTHLIKTRGQQVTLRCSPKSGHDTVSWYQQALGQGPQFIFQYYEEEERQRGNFPDRFSGHQFPNYSSELNVNALLLGDSALYLCASSPGNYGYTFGSGTRLTVV.

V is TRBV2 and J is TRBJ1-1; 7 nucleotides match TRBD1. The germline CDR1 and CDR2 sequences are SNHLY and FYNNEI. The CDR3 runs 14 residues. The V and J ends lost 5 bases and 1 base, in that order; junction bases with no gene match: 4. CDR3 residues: CASSRQGQNTEAFF. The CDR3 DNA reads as TGTGCCAGCAGTAGACAGGGACAGAACACTGAAGCTTTCTTT.

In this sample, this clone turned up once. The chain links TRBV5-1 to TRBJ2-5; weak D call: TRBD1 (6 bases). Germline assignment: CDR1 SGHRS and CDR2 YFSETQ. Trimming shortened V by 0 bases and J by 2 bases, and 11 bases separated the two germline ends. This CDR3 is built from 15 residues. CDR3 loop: CASSLEGTRQETQYF. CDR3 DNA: TGCGCCAGCAGCTTGGAAGGGACACGACAAGAGACCCAGTACTTC.

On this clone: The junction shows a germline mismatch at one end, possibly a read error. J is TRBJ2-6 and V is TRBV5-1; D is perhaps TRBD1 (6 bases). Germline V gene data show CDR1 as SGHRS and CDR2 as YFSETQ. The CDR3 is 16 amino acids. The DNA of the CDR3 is TGCGCCAGCAGCTTGGAGGGACATTCTGTGGCCAACGTCCTGACTTTC. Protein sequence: CASSLEGHSVANVLTF.

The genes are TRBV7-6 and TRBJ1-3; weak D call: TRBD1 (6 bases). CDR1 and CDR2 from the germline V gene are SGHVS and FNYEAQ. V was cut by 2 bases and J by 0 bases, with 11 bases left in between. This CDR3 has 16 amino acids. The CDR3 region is CASSLLGGPSGNTIYF. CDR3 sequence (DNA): TGTGCCAGCAGCTTACTTGGGGGGCCCTCTGGAAACACCATATATTTT.

CDR3 nucleotide sequence: TGTGCCAGCAGCTACAGGGCGATTGATGGGACCCAGTACTTC. Its translation: CASSYRAIDGTQYF. V usage is TRBV27 and J usage is TRBJ2-5, with a possible D match to TRBD1 (6 bases). The CDR3 spans 14 residues. Germline lookup yields CDR1 MNHEY and CDR2 SMNVEV (reference sequence). Trimming shortened V by 6 bases and J by 7 bases, and 18 bases separated the two germline ends.

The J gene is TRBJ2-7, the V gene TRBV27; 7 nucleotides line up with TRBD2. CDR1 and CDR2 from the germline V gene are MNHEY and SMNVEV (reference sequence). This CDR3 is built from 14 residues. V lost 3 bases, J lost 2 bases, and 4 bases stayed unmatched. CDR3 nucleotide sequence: TGTGCCAGCAGTTTTAGCGGGCCGACCTACGAGCAGTACTTC. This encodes CASSFSGPTYEQYF.

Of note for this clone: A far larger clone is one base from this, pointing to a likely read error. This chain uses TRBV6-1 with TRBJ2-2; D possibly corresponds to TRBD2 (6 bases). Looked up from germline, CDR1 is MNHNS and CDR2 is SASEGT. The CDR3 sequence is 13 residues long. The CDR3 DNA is TGTGCCAGTATCGGGGCTCTGGGCGGGGAGCCGTTTTTT. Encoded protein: CASIGALGGEPFF.

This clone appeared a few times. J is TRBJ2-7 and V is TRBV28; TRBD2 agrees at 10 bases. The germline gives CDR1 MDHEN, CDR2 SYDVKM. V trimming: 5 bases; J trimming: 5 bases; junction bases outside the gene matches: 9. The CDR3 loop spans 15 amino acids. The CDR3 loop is CASSHLAGAGHEQYF. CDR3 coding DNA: TGTGCCAGCAGTCACCTAGCGGGAGCAGGCCACGAGCAGTACTTC.

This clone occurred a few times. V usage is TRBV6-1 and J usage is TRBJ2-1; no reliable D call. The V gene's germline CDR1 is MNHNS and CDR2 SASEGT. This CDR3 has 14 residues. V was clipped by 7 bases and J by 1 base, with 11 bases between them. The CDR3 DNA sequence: TGTGCCAGCACCCCTTTGCGGTCCTACAATGAGCAGTTCTTC. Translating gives CASTPLRSYNEQFF.

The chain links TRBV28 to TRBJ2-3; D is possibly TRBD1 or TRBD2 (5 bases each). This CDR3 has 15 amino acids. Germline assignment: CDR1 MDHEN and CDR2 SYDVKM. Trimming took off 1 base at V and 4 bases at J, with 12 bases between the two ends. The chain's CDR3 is CASSLFVPGPDTQYF. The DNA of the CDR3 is TGTGCCAGCAGTTTATTCGTCCCGGGACCAGATACGCAGTATTTT.

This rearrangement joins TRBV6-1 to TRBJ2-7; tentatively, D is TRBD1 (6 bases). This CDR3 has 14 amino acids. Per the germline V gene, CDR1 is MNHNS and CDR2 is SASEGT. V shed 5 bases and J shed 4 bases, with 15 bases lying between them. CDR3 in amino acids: CASSLSGTSYEQYF. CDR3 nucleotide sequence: TGTGCCAGCAGTCTTTCCGGGACATCTTACGAGCAGTACTTC.

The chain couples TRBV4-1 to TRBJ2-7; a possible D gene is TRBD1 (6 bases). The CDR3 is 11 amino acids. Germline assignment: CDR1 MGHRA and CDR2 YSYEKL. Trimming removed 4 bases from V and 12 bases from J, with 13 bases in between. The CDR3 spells CASSLRQGPYF. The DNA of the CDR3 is TGCGCCAGCAGCCTACGGCAGGGGCCGTACTTC.

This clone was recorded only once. DNA for the CDR3: TGCGCCAGCAGCCAAGCCCCTCGGACTAGCGGGGCTCAAGAGACCCAGTACTTC. Protein product: CASSQAPRTSGAQETQYF. V usage is TRBV4-1 and J usage is TRBJ2-5; 12 bases fit TRBD2. Losses at the gene ends were 1 base for V and 2 bases for J; bases not matched to a gene: 8. Germline assignment: CDR1 MGHRA and CDR2 YSYEKL. This CDR3 region has 18 residues.

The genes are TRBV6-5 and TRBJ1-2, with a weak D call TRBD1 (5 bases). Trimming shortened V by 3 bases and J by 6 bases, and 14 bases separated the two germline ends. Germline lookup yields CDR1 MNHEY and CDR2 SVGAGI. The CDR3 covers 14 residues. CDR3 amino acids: CASSYGGLFDGYTF. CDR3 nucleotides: TGTGCCAGCAGTTATGGGGGGTTATTTGATGGCTACACCTTC.

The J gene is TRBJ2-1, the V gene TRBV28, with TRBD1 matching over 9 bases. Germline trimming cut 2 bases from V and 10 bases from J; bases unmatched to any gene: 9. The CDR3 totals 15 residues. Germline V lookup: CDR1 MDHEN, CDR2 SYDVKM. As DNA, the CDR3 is TGTGCCAGCAGTTTAGCCGTACAGGGGGCGTTAGAGCAGTTCTTC. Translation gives CASSLAVQGALEQFF.

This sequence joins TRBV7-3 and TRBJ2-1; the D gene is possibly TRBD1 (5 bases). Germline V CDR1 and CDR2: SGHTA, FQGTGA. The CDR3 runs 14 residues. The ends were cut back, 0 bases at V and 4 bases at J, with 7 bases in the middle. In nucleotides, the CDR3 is TGTGCCAGCAGCTTAACGTCAGGGTACAATGAGCAGTTCTTC. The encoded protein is CASSLTSGYNEQFF.

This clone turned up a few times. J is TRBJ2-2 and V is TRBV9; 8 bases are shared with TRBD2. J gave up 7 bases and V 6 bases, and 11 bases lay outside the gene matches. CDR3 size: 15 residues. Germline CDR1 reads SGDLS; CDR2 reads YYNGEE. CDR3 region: CASTVDSGTGGELFF. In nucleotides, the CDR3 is TGTGCCAGCACCGTGGATAGCGGGACGGGCGGGGAGCTGTTTTTT.

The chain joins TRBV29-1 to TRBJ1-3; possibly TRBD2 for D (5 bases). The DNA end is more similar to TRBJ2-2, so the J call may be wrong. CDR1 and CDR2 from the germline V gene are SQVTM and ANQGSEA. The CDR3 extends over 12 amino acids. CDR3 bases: TGCAGCGTTCGGGAGAACACCGGGGAGCTGTTTTTT. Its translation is CSVRENTGELFF.

The CDR3 is CARGQGLVNTEAFF. The CDR3 DNA is TGTGCCAGAGGACAGGGTTTAGTGAACACTGAAGCTTTCTTT. This rearrangement joins TRBV2 to TRBJ1-1; TRBD1 agrees at 8 bases. The length of the CDR3 is 14 residues. Trimming at V came to 9 bases and at J to 0 bases, leaving 6 bases not matched to a gene. CDR1 and CDR2 (germline): SNHLY, FYNNEI.

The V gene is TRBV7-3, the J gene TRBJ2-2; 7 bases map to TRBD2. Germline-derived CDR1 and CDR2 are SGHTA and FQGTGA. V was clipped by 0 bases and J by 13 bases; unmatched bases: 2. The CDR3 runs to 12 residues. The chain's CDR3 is CASSLTGEGLFF. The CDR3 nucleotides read TGTGCCAGCAGCTTAACAGGGGAGGGGCTGTTTTTT.

The chain's CDR3 is CSAARGAETQYF. CDR3 DNA: TGCAGCGCGGCCCGCGGGGCCGAGACCCAGTACTTC. The rearrangement links TRBV29-1 to TRBJ2-5, with a weak D call TRBD2 (6 bases). CDR1 and CDR2 (germline): SQVTM, ANQGSEA. Trimming left V 7 bases short and J 5 bases short, with 14 bases between. The CDR3 has 12 residues.

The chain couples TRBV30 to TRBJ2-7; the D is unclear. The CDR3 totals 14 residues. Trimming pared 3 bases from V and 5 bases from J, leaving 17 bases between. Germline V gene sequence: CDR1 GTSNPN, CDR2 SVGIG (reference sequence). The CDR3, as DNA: TGTGCCTGGAGCCTAGGCCCGAGCCGGGACGAGCAGTACTTC. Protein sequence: CAWSLGPSRDEQYF.

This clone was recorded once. The CDR3 loop reads CASSIRGVGEQYF. The CDR3, as DNA: TGTGCCAGTAGTATCCGAGGGGTGGGGGAGCAGTACTTC. V is TRBV19 and J is TRBJ2-7; D tentatively reads TRBD1 or TRBD2 (5 bases each). The V end lost 3 bases, the J end lost 7 bases, and 13 bases lay between the germline ends. The V gene's germline CDR1 is LNHDA and CDR2 SQIVND (reference sequence). The CDR3 has 13 residues.

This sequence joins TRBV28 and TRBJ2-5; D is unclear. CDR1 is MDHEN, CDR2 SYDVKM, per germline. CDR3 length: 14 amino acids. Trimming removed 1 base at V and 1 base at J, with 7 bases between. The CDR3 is CASSLSGPQETQYF. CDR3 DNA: TGTGCCAGCAGTTTATCGGGTCCCCAAGAGACCCAGTACTTC.